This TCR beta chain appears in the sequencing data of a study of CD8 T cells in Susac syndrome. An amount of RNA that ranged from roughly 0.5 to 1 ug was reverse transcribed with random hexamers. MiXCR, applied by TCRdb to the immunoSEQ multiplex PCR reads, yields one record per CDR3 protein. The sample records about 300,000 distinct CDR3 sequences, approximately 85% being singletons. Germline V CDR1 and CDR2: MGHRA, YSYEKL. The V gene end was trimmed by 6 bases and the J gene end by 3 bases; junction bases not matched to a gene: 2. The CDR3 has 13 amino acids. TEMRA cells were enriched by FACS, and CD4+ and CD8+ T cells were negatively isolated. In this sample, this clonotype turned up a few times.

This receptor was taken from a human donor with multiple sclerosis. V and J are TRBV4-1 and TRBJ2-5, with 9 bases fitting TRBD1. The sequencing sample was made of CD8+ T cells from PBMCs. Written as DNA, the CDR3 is TGCGCCAGCAGAAGGACAGGGGAAGAGACCCAGTACTTC. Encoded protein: CASRRTGEETQYF.